These 8 T cell receptor beta chains share one sample of origin, sequenced in a study of blood T cell repertoires in COVID-19. TCRdb keeps only in-frame clones here, not all; method: immunoSEQ multiplex PCR. The sample contains under 250,000 clones, around 86% of which appear only once. Sequencing was done on a sample of peripheral blood. These receptors were collected from a man aged 50 to 59 with COVID-19, enrolled during active disease.

This chain joins TRBV7-9 and TRBJ2-2; 8 bases map to TRBD1. The CDR3 is made up of 15 amino acids. V trimming: 5 bases; J trimming: 1 base; junction bases outside the gene matches: 3. CDR1 and CDR2 (germline): SEHNR, FQNEAQ (reference sequence). CDR3 in amino acids: CASSPGTGNTGELFF. Here the CDR3 DNA reads TGTGCCAGCAGCCCAGGGACAGGGAACACCGGGGAGCTGTTTTTT.

The CDR3 region is CASSQGRVNNQPQHF. Written as DNA, the CDR3 is TGTGCCAGCAGCCAAGGGAGGGTTAACAATCAGCCCCAGCATTTT. This rearrangement joins TRBV5-8 to TRBJ1-5; D is unresolved. The germline gives CDR1 SGHTS, CDR2 YDEGEE. CDR3 size: 15 residues. Trimming pared 4 bases from V and 3 bases from J, leaving 14 bases between.

V is TRBV18 and J is TRBJ1-1, with 8 bases that match TRBD1. Trimming took 3 bases from V and 0 from J; bases not matched to a gene: 6. This CDR3 is 16 amino acids long. The germline V gene has CDR1 KGHSH and CDR2 LQKENI. For the CDR3, the DNA is TGTGCCAGCTCACCTGGACAGGGTAGACTGAACACTGAAGCTTTCTTT. It yields the protein CASSPGQGRLNTEAFF.

This clone was seen a few times. The DNA for the CDR3 is TGTGCCAGCAGCGCCAGCTCAGGCTGGCAGGGCTACACCTTC. Translation: CASSASSGWQGYTF. The chain combines TRBV7-2 with TRBJ1-2; D is undetermined. Looked up from germline, CDR1 is SGHTA and CDR2 is FQGNSA. The CDR3 consists of 14 residues. V was cut by 5 bases and J by 8 bases, with 18 bases left in between.

This clone was seen more than once but under ten times. The V and J genes are TRBV30 and TRBJ1-5, with 9 nucleotides matching TRBD1. The CDR3 is 21 residues long. J gave up 0 bases and V 3 bases, and 21 bases lay outside the gene matches. Germline assignment: CDR1 GTSNPN and CDR2 SVGIG (reference sequence). The DNA of the CDR3 is TGTGCCTGGAGCGTACGCCATTCCCCGGACAGGGGACGACGTAGCAATCAGCCCCAGCATTTT. Protein: CAWSVRHSPDRGRRSNQPQHF.

V gene TRBV24-1 combines with J gene TRBJ1-4; D gene ambiguous. V lost 7 bases to trimming and J lost 14 bases, with 10 bases between them. The CDR3 loop spans 10 amino acids. CDR1 KGHDR and CDR2 SFDVKD come from the germline V gene. The CDR3 DNA follows: TGTGCCACCAGCAGACTCAGCCTGTTTTTT. It encodes CATSRLSLFF.

The V gene is TRBV7-9, the J gene TRBJ1-4, with D perhaps matching TRBD1 (6 bases). The CDR3 extends over 17 amino acids. V was cut by 3 bases and J by 4 bases, with 18 bases left in between. CDR1 and CDR2 from the germline V gene are SEHNR and FQNEAQ (reference sequence). The CDR3 loop reads CASSFRGHFGINEKLFF. Written as DNA, the CDR3 is TGTGCCAGCAGCTTCAGGGGCCATTTCGGGATTAATGAAAAACTGTTTTTT.

The chain uses TRBV7-9 and TRBJ2-7; 11 nucleotides line up with TRBD1. V was pared by 5 bases and J by 5 bases, with 2 bases of the junction left unmatched. Germline values: CDR1 SEHNR, CDR2 FQNEAQ (reference sequence). This CDR3 has 13 residues. The CDR3 here is CASSPGQGDEQYF. Written as DNA, the CDR3 is TGTGCCAGCAGCCCGGGACAGGGGGACGAGCAGTACTTC.